This T cell receptor beta chain stems from a study of CD8+ T cells in alopecia areata. Turning to the study itself: Patients in the treated group were given tofacitinib by mouth, 5 to 10 mg twice a day.

Findings and caveats of the study: Although TCR sharing was seen in mice, sharing across patients was less clear, possibly for HLA-related reasons.

As concerns this clone: The target antigen is unknown.

PBMCs, the starting material, were the source of sorted CD4+ and CD8+ T cells. In each case, RNA was isolated and then reverse transcribed into cDNA as the sequencing template. Some clones are missing from TCRdb's copy, which holds only in-frame ones; the method was immunoSEQ multiplex PCR. This sample has about 130,000 clones, with roughly 58% found just once. The germline V and J ends were trimmed by 3 bases and 5 bases, with 4 bases remaining between them. The CDR3 consists of 11 residues. Looked up from germline, CDR1 is GTSNPN and CDR2 is SVGIG (reference sequence). The J gene is TRBJ1-4, the V gene TRBV30; no clear D gene. Here the sequenced sample was CD4+ T cells sorted from blood, taken at week 0. This receptor was identified in a human donor with alopecia areata. The CDR3 sequence is CAWRVNEKLFF. The CDR3 DNA is TGTGCCTGGAGGGTGAATGAAAAACTGTTTTTT.